This TCR beta chain was found in a study of T cell changes during pregnancy in multiple sclerosis. Only in-frame clones appear in the TCRdb table, and some are missing; sequencing was by immunoSEQ multiplex PCR. The repertoire holds tens of thousands of clones, with 85% to 95% as singletons. Of note for this clone: Compared with germline, one end of the junction differs, possibly owing to a read error.

The CDR3 loop spans 17 amino acids. Germline CDR1 is SSHAT and CDR2 is FNYEAQ (reference sequence). The clonotype was recovered from a female donor in good health, enrolled as a control in a pregnancy study. V gene TRBV7-7 combines with J gene TRBJ2-1, with a tentative D call TRBD2 (5 bases). The sequences come from peripheral blood, collected in the third trimester of pregnancy. The CDR3 DNA sequence: TGTGCTAGCAGCCCAGGAGGTGCCGGTAGCTCCTACAATGAGCAGTTCTTC. This codes for CASSPGGAGSSYNEQFF.